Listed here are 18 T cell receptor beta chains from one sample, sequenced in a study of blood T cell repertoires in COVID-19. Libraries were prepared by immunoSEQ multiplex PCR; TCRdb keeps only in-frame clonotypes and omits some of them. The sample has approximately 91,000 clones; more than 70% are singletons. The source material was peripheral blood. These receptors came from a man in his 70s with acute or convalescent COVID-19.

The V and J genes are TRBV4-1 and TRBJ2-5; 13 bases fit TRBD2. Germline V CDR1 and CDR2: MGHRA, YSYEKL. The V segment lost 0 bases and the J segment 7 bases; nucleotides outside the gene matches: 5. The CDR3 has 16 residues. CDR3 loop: CASSQDPLAGGWTQYF. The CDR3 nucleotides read TGCGCCAGCAGCCAAGATCCACTAGCGGGAGGGTGGACCCAGTACTTC.

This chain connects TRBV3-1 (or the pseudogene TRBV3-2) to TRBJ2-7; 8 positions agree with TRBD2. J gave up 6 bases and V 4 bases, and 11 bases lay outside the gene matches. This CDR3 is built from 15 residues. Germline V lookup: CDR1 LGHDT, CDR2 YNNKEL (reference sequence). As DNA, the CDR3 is TGTGCCAGCAGCCCGCCCGGGACTAGAAGGGGCGAGCAGTACTTC. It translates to CASSPPGTRRGEQYF.

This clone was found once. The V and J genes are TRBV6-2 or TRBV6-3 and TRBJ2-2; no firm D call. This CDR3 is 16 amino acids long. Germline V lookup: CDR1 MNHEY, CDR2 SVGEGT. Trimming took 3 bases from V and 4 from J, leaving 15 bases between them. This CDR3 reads CASSYRLIASTGELFF. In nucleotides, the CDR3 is TGTGCCAGCAGTTATCGGTTAATAGCCTCCACCGGGGAGCTGTTTTTT.

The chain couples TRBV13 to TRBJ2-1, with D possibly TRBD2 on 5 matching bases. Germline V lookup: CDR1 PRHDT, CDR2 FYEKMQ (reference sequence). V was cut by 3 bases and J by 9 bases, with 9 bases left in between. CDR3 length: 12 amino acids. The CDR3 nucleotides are TGTGCCAGCAGCTTGAGACGGGGTGAGCAGTTCTTC. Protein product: CASSLRRGEQFF.

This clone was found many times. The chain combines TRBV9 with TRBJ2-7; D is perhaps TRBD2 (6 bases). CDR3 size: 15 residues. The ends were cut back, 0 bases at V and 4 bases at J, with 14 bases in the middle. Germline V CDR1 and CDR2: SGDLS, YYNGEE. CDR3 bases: TGTGCCAGCAGCGTAGGGGCTAGCGTTCGGTACGAGCAGTACTTC. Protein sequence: CASSVGASVRYEQYF.

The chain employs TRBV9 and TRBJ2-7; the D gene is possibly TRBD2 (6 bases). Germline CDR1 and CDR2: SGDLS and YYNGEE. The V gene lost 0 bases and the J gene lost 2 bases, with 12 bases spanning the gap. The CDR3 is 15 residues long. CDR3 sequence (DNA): TGTGCCAGCAGCGTAGGTTGGGGGGATACCTACGAGCAGTACTTC. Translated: CASSVGWGDTYEQYF.

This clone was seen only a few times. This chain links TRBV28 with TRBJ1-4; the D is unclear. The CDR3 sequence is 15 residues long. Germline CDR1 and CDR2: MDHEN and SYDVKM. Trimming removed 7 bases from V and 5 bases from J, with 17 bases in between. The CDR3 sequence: CASTPGGRRNEKLFF. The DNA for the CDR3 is TGTGCCAGCACCCCGGGAGGCAGAAGGAATGAAAAACTGTTTTTT.

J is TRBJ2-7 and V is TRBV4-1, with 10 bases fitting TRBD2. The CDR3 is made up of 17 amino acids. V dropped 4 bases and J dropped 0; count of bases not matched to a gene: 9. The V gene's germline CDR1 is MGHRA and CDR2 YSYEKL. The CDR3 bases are TGCGCCAGCAGCCCCCACCCTAGCGGGAGTTACTCCTACGAGCAGTACTTC. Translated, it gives CASSPHPSGSYSYEQYF.

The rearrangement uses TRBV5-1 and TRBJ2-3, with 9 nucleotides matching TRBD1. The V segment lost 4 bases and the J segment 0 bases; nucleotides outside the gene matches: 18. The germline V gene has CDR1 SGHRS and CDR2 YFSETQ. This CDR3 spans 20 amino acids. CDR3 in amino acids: CASSPRNRGPSAPSTDTQYF. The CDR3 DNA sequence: TGCGCCAGCAGCCCCCGAAACAGGGGGCCCTCAGCACCTAGCACAGATACGCAGTATTTT.

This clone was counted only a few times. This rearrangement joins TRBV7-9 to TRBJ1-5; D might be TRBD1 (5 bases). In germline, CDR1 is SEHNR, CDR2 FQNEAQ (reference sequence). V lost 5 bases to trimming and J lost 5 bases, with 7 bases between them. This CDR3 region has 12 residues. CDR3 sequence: CASSKQDQPQHF. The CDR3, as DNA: TGTGCCAGCAGCAAACAGGATCAGCCCCAGCATTTT.

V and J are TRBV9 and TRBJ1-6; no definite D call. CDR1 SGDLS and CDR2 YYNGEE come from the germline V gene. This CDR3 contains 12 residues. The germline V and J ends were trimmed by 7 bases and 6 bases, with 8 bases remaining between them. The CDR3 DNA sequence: TGTGCCAGCGGAGTCAGTAATTCACCCCTCCACTTT. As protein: CASGVSNSPLHF.

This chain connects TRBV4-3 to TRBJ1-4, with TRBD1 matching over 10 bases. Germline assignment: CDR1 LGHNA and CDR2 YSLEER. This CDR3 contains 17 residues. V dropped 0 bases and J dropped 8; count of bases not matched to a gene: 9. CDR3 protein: CASSQDSWGQGLEKLFF. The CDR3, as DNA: TGCGCCAGCAGCCAAGATAGTTGGGGACAGGGGTTGGAAAAACTGTTTTTT.

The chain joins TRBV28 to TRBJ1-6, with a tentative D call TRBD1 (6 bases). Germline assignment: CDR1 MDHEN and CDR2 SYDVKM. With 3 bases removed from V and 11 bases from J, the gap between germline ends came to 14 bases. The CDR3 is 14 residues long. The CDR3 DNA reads TGTGCCAGCAGTTTTATGGGACAAATTACACCCCTCCACTTT. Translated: CASSFMGQITPLHF. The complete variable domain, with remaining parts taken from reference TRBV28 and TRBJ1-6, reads DVKVTQSSRYLVKRTGEKVFLECVQDMDHENMFWYRQDPGLGLRLIYFSYDVKMKEKGDIPEGYSVSREKKERFSLILESASTNQTSMYLCASSFMGQITPLHFGNGTRLTVT.

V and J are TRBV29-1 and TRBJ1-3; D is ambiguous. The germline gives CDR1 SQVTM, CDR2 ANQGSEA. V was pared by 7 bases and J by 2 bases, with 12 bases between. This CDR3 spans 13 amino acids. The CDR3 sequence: CSASEQTGNTIYF. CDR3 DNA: TGCAGCGCATCGGAACAGACTGGAAACACCATATATTTT.

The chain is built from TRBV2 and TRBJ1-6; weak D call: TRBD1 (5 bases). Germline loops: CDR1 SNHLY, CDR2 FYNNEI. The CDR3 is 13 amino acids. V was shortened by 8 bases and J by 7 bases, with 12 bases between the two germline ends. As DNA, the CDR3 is TGTGCCAGCCTGGCCTACAGGAATTCACCCCTCCACTTT. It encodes CASLAYRNSPLHF.

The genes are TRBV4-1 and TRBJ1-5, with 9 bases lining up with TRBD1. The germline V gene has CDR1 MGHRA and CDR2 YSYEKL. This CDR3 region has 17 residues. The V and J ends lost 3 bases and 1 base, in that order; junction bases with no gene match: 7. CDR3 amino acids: CASSQPTGGASNQPQHF. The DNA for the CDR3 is TGCGCCAGCAGCCAGCCTACAGGGGGCGCAAGCAATCAGCCCCAGCATTTT.

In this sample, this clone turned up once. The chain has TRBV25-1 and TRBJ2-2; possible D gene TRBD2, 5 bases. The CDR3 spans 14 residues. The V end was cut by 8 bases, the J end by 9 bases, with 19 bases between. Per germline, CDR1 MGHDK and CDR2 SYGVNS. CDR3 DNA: TGTGCCAGCGCCGGAGATGAAGGGAGCCGGGAGCTGTTTTTT. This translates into CASAGDEGSRELFF.

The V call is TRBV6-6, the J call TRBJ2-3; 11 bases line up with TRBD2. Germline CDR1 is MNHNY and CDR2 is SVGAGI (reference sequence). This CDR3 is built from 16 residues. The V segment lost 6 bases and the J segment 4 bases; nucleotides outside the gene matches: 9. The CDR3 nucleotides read TGTGCCAGCAGGTCCCCCACTAGCGGGAGCCCAGATACGCAGTATTTT. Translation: CASRSPTSGSPDTQYF.